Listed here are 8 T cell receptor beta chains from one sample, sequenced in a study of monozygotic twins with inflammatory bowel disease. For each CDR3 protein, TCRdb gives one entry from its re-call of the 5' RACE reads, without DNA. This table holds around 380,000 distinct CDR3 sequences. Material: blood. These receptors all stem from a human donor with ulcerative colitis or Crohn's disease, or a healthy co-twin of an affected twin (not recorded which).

The chain's CDR3 is CAIKEVDTEAFF. The rearrangement joins TRBV10-3 to TRBJ1-1. Germline loops: CDR1 ENHRY, CDR2 SYGVKD. The CDR3 has 12 residues.

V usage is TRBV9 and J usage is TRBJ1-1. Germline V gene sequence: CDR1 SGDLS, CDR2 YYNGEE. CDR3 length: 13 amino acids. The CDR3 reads CASSVGDRTEAFF.

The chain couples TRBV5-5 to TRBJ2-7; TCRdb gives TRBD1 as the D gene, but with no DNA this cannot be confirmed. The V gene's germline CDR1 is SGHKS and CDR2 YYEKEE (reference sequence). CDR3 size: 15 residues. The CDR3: CASSPEGVSGYEQYF.

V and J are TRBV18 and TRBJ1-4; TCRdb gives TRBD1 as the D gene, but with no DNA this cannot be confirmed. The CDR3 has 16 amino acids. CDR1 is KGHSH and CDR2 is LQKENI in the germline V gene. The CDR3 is CASSPPAGRRGEKLFF.

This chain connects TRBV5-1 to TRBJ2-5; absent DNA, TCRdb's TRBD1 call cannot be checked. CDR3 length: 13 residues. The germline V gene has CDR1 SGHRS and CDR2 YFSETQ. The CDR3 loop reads CASSRDNQETQYF. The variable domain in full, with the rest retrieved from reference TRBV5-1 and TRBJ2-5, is KAGVTQTPRYLIKTRGQQVTLSCSPISGHRSVSWYQQTPGQGLQFLFEYFSETQRNKGNFPGRFSGRQFSNSRSEMNVSTLELGDSALYLCASSRDNQETQYFGPGTRLLVL.

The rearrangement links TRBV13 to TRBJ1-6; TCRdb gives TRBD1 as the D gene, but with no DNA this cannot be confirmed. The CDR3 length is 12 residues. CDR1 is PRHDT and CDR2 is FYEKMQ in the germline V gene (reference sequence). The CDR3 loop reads CASRTGNSPLHF.

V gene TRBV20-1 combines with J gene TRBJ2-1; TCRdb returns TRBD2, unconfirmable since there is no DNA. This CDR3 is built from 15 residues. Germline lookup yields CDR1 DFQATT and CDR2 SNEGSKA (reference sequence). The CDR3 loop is CSARDRGGSYNEQFF.

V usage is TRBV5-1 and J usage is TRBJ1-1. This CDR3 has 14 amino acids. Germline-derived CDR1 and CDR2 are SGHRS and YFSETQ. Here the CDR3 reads CASSSEWWNTEAFF.